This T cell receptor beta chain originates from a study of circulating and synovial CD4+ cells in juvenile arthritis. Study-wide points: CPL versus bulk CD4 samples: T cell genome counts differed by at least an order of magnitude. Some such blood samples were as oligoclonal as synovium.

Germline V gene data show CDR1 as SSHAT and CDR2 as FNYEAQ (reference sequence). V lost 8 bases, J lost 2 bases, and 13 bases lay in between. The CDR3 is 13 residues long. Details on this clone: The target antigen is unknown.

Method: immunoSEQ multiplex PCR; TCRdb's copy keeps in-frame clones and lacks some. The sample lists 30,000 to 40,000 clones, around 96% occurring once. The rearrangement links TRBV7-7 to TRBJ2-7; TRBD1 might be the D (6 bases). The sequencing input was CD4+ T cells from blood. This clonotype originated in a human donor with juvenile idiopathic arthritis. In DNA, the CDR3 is TGTGCCAGCGCTAGAGGGGGAACCTACGAGCAGTACTTC. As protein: CASARGGTYEQYF.